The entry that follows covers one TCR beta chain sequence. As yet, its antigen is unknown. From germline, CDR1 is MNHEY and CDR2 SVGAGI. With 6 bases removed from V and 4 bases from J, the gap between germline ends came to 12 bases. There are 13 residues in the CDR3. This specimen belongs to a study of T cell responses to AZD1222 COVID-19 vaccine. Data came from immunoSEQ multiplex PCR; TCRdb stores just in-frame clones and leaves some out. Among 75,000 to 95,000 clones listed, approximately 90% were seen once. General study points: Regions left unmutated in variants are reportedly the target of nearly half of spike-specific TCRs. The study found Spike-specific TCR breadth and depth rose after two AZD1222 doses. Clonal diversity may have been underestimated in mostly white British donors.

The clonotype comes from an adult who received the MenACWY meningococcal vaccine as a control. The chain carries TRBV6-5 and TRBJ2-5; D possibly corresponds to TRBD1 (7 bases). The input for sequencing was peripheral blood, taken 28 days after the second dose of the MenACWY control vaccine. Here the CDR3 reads CASREGAGETQYF. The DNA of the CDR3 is TGTGCCAGCAGGGAGGGGGCAGGAGAGACCCAGTACTTC.